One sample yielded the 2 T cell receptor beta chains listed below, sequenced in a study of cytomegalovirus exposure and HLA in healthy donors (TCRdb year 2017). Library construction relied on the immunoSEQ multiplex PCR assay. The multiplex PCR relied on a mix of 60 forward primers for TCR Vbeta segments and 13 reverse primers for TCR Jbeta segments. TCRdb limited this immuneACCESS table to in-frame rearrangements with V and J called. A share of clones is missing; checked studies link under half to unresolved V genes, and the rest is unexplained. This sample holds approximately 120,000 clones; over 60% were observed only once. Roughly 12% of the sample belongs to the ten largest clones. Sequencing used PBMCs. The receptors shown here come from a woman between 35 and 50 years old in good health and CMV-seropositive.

CDR3 bases: TGCGCCAGCAGCTTGGGACTTACTACGGGGGAGCAGTACTTC. It yields the protein CASSLGLTTGEQYF. This chain uses TRBV5-1 with TRBJ2-7, with D perhaps matching TRBD2 (5 bases). The CDR3 covers 14 residues. The V end lost 0 bases, the J end lost 7 bases, and 14 bases lay between the germline ends. The germline V gene encodes CDR1 SGHRS and CDR2 YFSETQ.

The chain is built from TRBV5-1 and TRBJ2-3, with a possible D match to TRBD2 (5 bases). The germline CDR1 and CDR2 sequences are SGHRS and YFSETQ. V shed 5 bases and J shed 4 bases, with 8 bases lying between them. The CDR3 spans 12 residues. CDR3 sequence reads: CASRDSADTQYF. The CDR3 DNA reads TGCGCCAGCAGAGATAGCGCAGATACGCAGTATTTT.